Below are 10 T cell receptor beta chains sequenced from a single sample in a study of T cells in Graves' hyperthyroidism and ophthalmopathy. Amplified TCR beta CDR3 regions derived from RNA transcripts. The HTBI primer set served for first-round RT-PCR of the TCR CDR3. TCRdb re-derived calls from the multiplex PCR reads in MiXCR, one entry per CDR3 protein. The sample has almost 600,000 distinct CDR3 sequences; around 14% are singletons. Sequencing was done on a sample of blood. Source of these receptors: a woman aged 30 to 39 with Graves' hyperthyroidism that later progressed to Graves' ophthalmopathy.

This clonotype showed up many times. The chain employs TRBV27 and TRBJ2-1; a possible D gene is TRBD1 (6 bases). The CDR3 has 13 amino acids. Germline assignment: CDR1 MNHEY and CDR2 SMNVEV (reference sequence). Trimming took 5 bases from V and 12 from J, leaving 17 bases between them. CDR3 in amino acids: CASSQQGALRQFF. CDR3 DNA sequence: TGTGCCAGCAGTCAACAGGGTGCCCTAAGGCAGTTCTTC.

Worth noting for this clonotype: The junction and the germline gene differ at one end; a read error may be behind it. V gene TRBV12-3 or TRBV12-4 combines with J gene TRBJ1-2; D not resolved. CDR3 length: 13 residues. CDR3 sequence: CANSLRTAYGYTF. The CDR3 nucleotides read TGTGCCAACAGTTTGAGAACAGCGTATGGCTACACCTTC.

This clonotype has a handful of counts. The chain recombines TRBV7-2 with TRBJ2-7, with a weak D call TRBD1 (6 bases). Germline V CDR1 and CDR2: SGHTA, FQGNSA. Trimming took 1 base from V and 4 from J, leaving 14 bases between them. The CDR3 loop spans 15 amino acids. The CDR3 loop is CASSLVGGAEYEQYF. In DNA, the CDR3 is TGTGCCAGCAGCTTAGTAGGGGGAGCTGAGTACGAGCAGTACTTC.

V is TRBV19 and J is TRBJ2-7; tentatively, D is TRBD2 (5 bases). The length of the CDR3 is 15 residues. Trimming removed 1 base from V and 2 bases from J, with 12 bases in between. Germline assignment: CDR1 LNHDA and CDR2 SQIVND (reference sequence). The CDR3 nucleotides are TGTGCCAGTAGTATAGTTCTAGGGAGCGCCTACGAGCAGTACTTC. It translates to CASSIVLGSAYEQYF.

This clonotype was seen repeatedly, ten times or more. CDR3 in DNA: TGTGCCAGCAGTCTTAGACGGGACATCAATCAGCCCCAGCATTTT. Protein sequence: CASSLRRDINQPQHF. The chain uses TRBV12-3 or TRBV12-4 and TRBJ1-5; D perhaps matches TRBD1 (6 bases). V lost 5 bases to trimming and J lost 3 bases, with 14 bases between them. The CDR3 runs to 15 residues.

This chain joins TRBV20-1 and TRBJ2-3; 7 bases are shared with TRBD2. Germline V gene lookup returns CDR1 DFQATT and CDR2 SNEGSKA (reference sequence). Trimming removed 5 bases from V and 1 base from J; junction bases left unmatched: 12. The CDR3 extends over 16 amino acids. The CDR3 DNA reads TGCAGTGCTTGGGGGGGGATCGGGAGAGGCACAGATACGCAGTATTTT. Its translation is CSAWGGIGRGTDTQYF.

For this clonotype: A read error is possible here, since a much larger clone lies one base away. This chain links TRBV9 with TRBJ1-2; maybe TRBD1 (6 bases). Trimming removed 0 bases at V and 7 bases at J, with 16 bases between. CDR3 length: 15 amino acids. From germline, CDR1 is SGDLS and CDR2 YYNGEE. CDR3 residues: CASSVEAAGGRGYTF. DNA for the CDR3: TGTGCCAGCAGCGTAGAAGCTGCGGGGGGGCGTGGCTACACCTTC.

This clonotype came up many times. The chain uses TRBV5-1 and TRBJ2-1; 11 bases map to TRBD2. Per germline, CDR1 SGHRS and CDR2 YFSETQ. J lost 9 bases, V lost 5 bases, and 7 bases had no gene match. There are 14 residues in the CDR3. CDR3 sequence (DNA): TGCGCCAGCAGATTTGAGGGACTAGCGGCTGAGCAGTTCTTC. Translated, it gives CASRFEGLAAEQFF.

This clonotype has only a few counts. V usage is TRBV5-1 and J usage is TRBJ2-7, with a possible D match to TRBD2 (5 bases). There are 13 residues in the CDR3. V was pared by 5 bases and J by 3 bases, with 12 bases between. Germline-derived CDR1 and CDR2 are SGHRS and YFSETQ. The CDR3 is CASSSDGDYEQYF. The CDR3 coding sequence is TGCGCCAGCAGTTCGGACGGGGACTACGAGCAGTACTTC.

The J gene is TRBJ2-5, the V gene TRBV28; 11 positions match TRBD2. Trimming took 3 bases from V and 5 from J; bases not matched to a gene: 5. The CDR3 spans 15 residues. Germline loops: CDR1 MDHEN, CDR2 SYDVKM. This CDR3 is CASSFSGRVGETQYF. The CDR3 DNA reads TGTGCCAGCAGTTTTAGCGGGAGGGTGGGGGAGACCCAGTACTTC.